This T cell receptor (beta chain) emerged from a study of T-cell reconstitution after alpha-beta-depleted transplantation in children. Details on this clonotype: Its specificity is unknown.

V dropped 4 bases and J dropped 7; count of bases not matched to a gene: 15. The CDR3 covers 17 residues. The V gene's germline CDR1 is SGHNT and CDR2 YYREEE (reference sequence). General study results and limits: Most T-cell counts and diversity one year after the transplant came from T cells that were newly produced. High day-60 TCRbeta diversity in some patients came from surviving recipient T cells and thymic progenitors. Approximately two months post-transplant, alpha-beta T cells reportedly originated from several hundred expanded graft clones.

Unique molecular identifiers were incorporated during preparation of the TCRbeta library. TCRdb reprocessed the PCR reads with MiXCR, giving one entry per CDR3 protein. The data contain roughly 310,000 distinct CDR3 sequences, around 25% of them singletons. The starting material was PBMCs, mostly from graft donor cells, obtained 180 days after TCRalphabeta/CD19-depleted stem cell transplant. This TCR was sampled from a male patient aged 10 to 17 who had a stem cell transplant for acute lymphoblastic leukemia, so the T cells may come from the graft donor. The chain couples TRBV5-4 to TRBJ2-7; TRBD2 aligns across 12 bases. The CDR3 here is CASSPWTSGTPLWEQYF. The DNA for the CDR3 is TGTGCCAGCAGCCCCTGGACTAGCGGGACACCGCTGTGGGAGCAGTACTTC.